The rows below give T cell receptor beta chains drawn from one sample of a study of shared T cell receptors in the human thymus. Some clones are missing from TCRdb's copy, which holds only in-frame ones; the method was immunoSEQ multiplex PCR. Here the sample spans approximately 660,000 clones, approximately 87% being singletons. This sample was shared with a second study, whose subject was human thymus T cells.

The sample comprised thymocytes. Every receptor here comes from a boy under two years old with a congenital heart defect. Each CDR3 is given with its conserved first and last residue. Each record gives: clone size, D gene, V gene, J gene, CDR3 DNA, CDR3 protein. A D gene is named only where the DNA matches it firmly. The size of a clone is reported for some rows only, either as once, few or many, or as a class for expanded clones.

NA	TRBD2	TRBV30	TRBJ2-1	TGTGCCTGGAGTGTACGCCCTAGCGGGAGGTCCTACAATGAGCAGTTCTTC	CAWSVRPSGRSYNEQFF
once	TRBD1	TRBV7-2	TRBJ1-2	TGTGCCAGCAGCCATTACCGGGACAGGACTTATGGCTACACCTTC	CASSHYRDRTYGYTF
NA	TRBD1	TRBV7-2	TRBJ1-1	TGTGCCAGCAGCTTAGCCCGGACAGGGGGCGGAAGGGGGATTACTGAAGCTTTCTTT	CASSLARTGGGRGITEAFF
NA	TRBD2	TRBV5-1	TRBJ2-1	TGCGCCAGCAGCTTGGAGGGAGCGGGAGGCCCGAGCTCCTACAATGAGCAGTTCTTC	CASSLEGAGGPSSYNEQFF
NA	TRBD2	TRBV30	TRBJ2-3	TGTGCCTGGGGAGTCCATAGGACTAGCGGGGCGACAGATACGCAGTATTTT	CAWGVHRTSGATDTQYF
NA	NA	TRBV6-5	TRBJ2-1	TGTGCCAGCAGTTATGGCCCCAGCTCCTACAATGAGCAGTTCTTC	CASSYGPSSYNEQFF
NA	NA	TRBV30	TRBJ2-1	TGTGCCTGGAGTCCCACTAGAAATGAGCAGTTCTTC	CAWSPTRNEQFF
NA	NA	TRBV19	TRBJ1-2	TGTGCCAGTAGCCCCAAGGGAGGGATCTATGGCTACACCTTC	CASSPKGGIYGYTF
NA	NA	TRBV20-1	TRBJ2-4	TGCAGGGCGGGGCAGCATAACATTCAGTACTTC	CRAGQHNIQYF
NA	TRBD1	TRBV30	TRBJ1-6	TGTGCCTGGACAACTGACAGGGGCCCAAACTCCTATAATTCACCCCTCCACTTT	CAWTTDRGPNSYNSPLHF
once	NA	TRBV7-9	TRBJ2-7	TGTGCCAGCAGGAATCCAGGTTACGAGCAGTACTTC	CASRNPGYEQYF
NA	TRBD1	TRBV4-1	TRBJ2-7	TGCGCCAGCAGCGAGAGACAGGGCTACGAGCAGTACTTC	CASSERQGYEQYF
NA	TRBD1	TRBV2	TRBJ1-2	TGTGCCAGCACCAAACAGGGGCCCAACTATGGCTACACCTTC	CASTKQGPNYGYTF
NA	NA	TRBV7-2	TRBJ1-1	TGTGCCAGCAGCTTAGATTGGACAAGAAACACTGAAGCTTTCTTT	CASSLDWTRNTEAFF
NA	NA	TRBV5-1	TRBJ2-1	TGCGCCAGCAGCCAACCCAAGGGGCCCTTCGATGAGCAGTTCTTC	CASSQPKGPFDEQFF
NA	NA	TRBV4-1	TRBJ2-1	TGCGCCAGCAGCGGCGGGGACCCCCTTCGCGAGCAGTTCTTC	CASSGGDPLREQFF
few	TRBD2	TRBV7-2	TRBJ2-1	TGTGCCAGCAACCTGGGGACTAGCCGGGTGGATGAGCAGTTCTTC	CASNLGTSRVDEQFF
NA	TRBD1	TRBV7-8	TRBJ2-7	TGTGCCAGCAGCCAAGGGACAGGGTCCTACGAGCAGTACTTC	CASSQGTGSYEQYF
NA	NA	TRBV7-9	TRBJ2-7	TGTGCCAGCAGCTCAGGGGCTCTGGGCATCTACGAGCAGTACTTC	CASSSGALGIYEQYF
NA	TRBD2	TRBV5-4	TRBJ2-1	TGTGCCAGCAGCCCGAGGACTAGCGGGATCTACAATGAGCAGTTCTTC	CASSPRTSGIYNEQFF
NA	NA	TRBV27	TRBJ2-7	TGTGCCAGCAGTCCGCAGGGGACCAACGAGCAGTACTTC	CASSPQGTNEQYF
NA	TRBD1	TRBV27	TRBJ2-7	TGTGCCAGCAGAGAATTCTGGGACAGGGGCTACGAGCAGTACTTC	CASREFWDRGYEQYF
NA	NA	TRBV20-1	TRBJ1-4	TGCAGTGCCCGTGGGGGGGGAAAACTGTTTTTT	CSARGGGKLFF
NA	TRBD2	TRBV5-8	TRBJ2-1	TGTGCCAGCAGCTTTGAGTGGGAGGGCCAAAAGTTCTTC	CASSFEWEGQKFF
few	TRBD1	TRBV19	TRBJ1-1	TGTGCCAGTACCGGGACAGCGGTGAACACTGAAGCTTTCTTT	CASTGTAVNTEAFF
once	NA	TRBV5-1	TRBJ1-1	TGCGCCAGCAGCTTGGTGGGGGGGGGCACTGAAGCTTTCTTT	CASSLVGGGTEAFF
once	NA	TRBV4-1	TRBJ2-4	TGCGCCAGCAGCCAAGATTCGGGAGCGGCCAAAAACATTCAGTACTTC	CASSQDSGAAKNIQYF
NA	TRBD2	TRBV11-2	TRBJ2-7	TGTGCCAGCAGCTTAAAATGGGCTAGCGGGAATCCGAGTCCCTACGAGCAGTACTTC	CASSLKWASGNPSPYEQYF
NA	NA	TRBV6-6	TRBJ2-3	TGTGCCAGCAGTTACCCGCCGGGACTCCGGGACGATACGCAGTATTTT	CASSYPPGLRDDTQYF
NA	NA	TRBV5-6	TRBJ1-2	TGTGCCAGCAGCACCGGACAGACTAACTATGGCTACACCTTC	CASSTGQTNYGYTF
once	TRBD2	TRBV4-2	TRBJ2-7	TGTGCCAGCAGCCGGAGGATGACTAGCGGAACCTACGAGCAGTACTTC	CASSRRMTSGTYEQYF
few	NA	TRBV29-1	TRBJ1-2	TGCAGCGTTGAAGCGGGTCCAGGGTTGAAGCGCTACACCTTC	CSVEAGPGLKRYTF
few	NA	TRBV19	TRBJ1-4	TGTGCCAGTAGCCTGACACCGGCAACTAATGAAAAACTGTTTTTT	CASSLTPATNEKLFF
NA	TRBD1	TRBV30	TRBJ1-1	TGTGCCTGGAGTGAGGATTTACGGGGGACAGGCCGGAACACTGAAGCTTTCTTT	CAWSEDLRGTGRNTEAFF
once	NA	TRBV7-9	TRBJ1-2	TGTGCCAGCAGCTTGGGCCTCGATGGCTACACCTTC	CASSLGLDGYTF
NA	TRBD2	TRBV12-5	TRBJ2-7	TGTGCTAGTGGCCCGGGCGGGAGGGCCAAGGGCGAGCAGTACTTC	CASGPGGRAKGEQYF
NA	NA	TRBV7-8	TRBJ2-1	TGTGCCAGCAGCTTTCTACTCTCCTACAATGAGCAGTTCTTC	CASSFLLSYNEQFF
once	TRBD1	TRBV25-1	TRBJ2-3	TGTGCCAGTGAGGGGGACAGGGGGCCAGATACGCAGTATTTT	CASEGDRGPDTQYF
NA	NA	TRBV6-4	TRBJ1-2	TGTGCCAGCAGTCTTCGTTGTGCGACAGACCCCGTACAAAATGGCTACACCTTC	CASSLRCATDPVQNGYTF